This TCR beta chain was observed in a study of a mutant IDH1 vaccine in newly diagnosed glioma. TCRdb's copy holds only in-frame clones and misses some; the assay was immunoSEQ multiplex PCR. The sample lists under 65,000 clones, 80% to 90% occurring once. The time point: baseline, week 1 (first vaccination visit). Treatment noted: pre-vaccination baseline after standard-of-care therapy. The material was PBMCs, obtained from a glioma patient treated with radiotherapy, temozolomide or both. This clonotype was sampled from a man aged 18 to 35 with glioma.

In DNA form, the CDR3 reads TGTGCCAGCAGCCCAAACCGGGGTGGCAGCTATAATTCACCCCTCCACTTT. Its protein product is CASSPNRGGSYNSPLHF. The chain is built from TRBV25-1 and TRBJ1-6; D unresolved. Trimming shortened V by 6 bases and J by 3 bases, and 18 bases separated the two germline ends. CDR1 is MGHDK and CDR2 is SYGVNS in the germline V gene. The CDR3 sequence is 17 residues long.